The present TCR beta chain was sequenced within a study of T-cell reconstitution after alpha-beta-depleted transplantation in children. This CDR3 region has 16 residues. With 0 bases clipped from V and 8 bases from J, the junction kept 6 bases outside the gene matches. A TCRbeta library incorporating unique molecular identifiers was prepared. TCRdb re-called the PCR reads through MiXCR, storing one row per CDR3 protein. The profile shows about 460,000 distinct CDR3 sequences, roughly 10% of them singletons. V gene TRBV23-1 combines with J gene TRBJ2-1; 11 bases match TRBD1. TRBV23-1 is reported as an ORF; its role is uncertain. The clonotype comes from a child aged 2-9 years with inherited bone marrow failure, due to receive a stem cell transplant. Specimen: PBMCs, collected before TCRalphabeta/CD19-depleted stem cell transplant. In nucleotides, the CDR3 is TGCGCCAGCAGTCAATCCGGGACAGGGGGGCTGTATGAGCAGTTCTTC. This encodes CASSQSGTGGLYEQFF.